The next 10 T cell receptor beta chains were all read from a single sample in a study of a mutant IDH1 vaccine in newly diagnosed glioma. Clones were sequenced by immunoSEQ multiplex PCR, and TCRdb holds only the in-frame ones, with some missing. The data contain about 77,000 clones, approximately 89% of them singletons. Their recognized antigens are unknown. The time point denotes: week 23, last vaccination. The content of each vaccine dose was 300 ug of mutant IDH1 20-mer peptide, and topical imiquimod accompanied it. Sequences were derived from PBMCs, sampled from a glioma patient whose treatment included an IDH1 peptide vaccine. These receptors all stem from a woman aged 45-60 years with glioma.

CDR3 protein: CASSPVGQGLIGYTF. CDR3 nucleotide sequence: TGTGCCAGCAGCCCAGTGGGACAGGGATTGATCGGCTACACCTTC. The chain has TRBV7-9 and TRBJ1-2; 9 bases match TRBD1. The CDR3 extends over 15 amino acids. Germline values: CDR1 SEHNR, CDR2 FQNEAQ (reference sequence). V trimming: 5 bases; J trimming: 8 bases; junction bases outside the gene matches: 12.

The J gene is TRBJ2-2, the V gene TRBV5-1; 9 bases agree with TRBD1. Unmatched junction bases numbered 9, after V lost 0 bases and J lost 9 bases. The germline gives CDR1 SGHRS, CDR2 YFSETQ. The CDR3 loop spans 16 amino acids. The CDR3 region is CASSLEQGASVRELFF. CDR3 bases: TGCGCCAGCAGCTTGGAACAGGGGGCGAGTGTCCGGGAGCTGTTTTTT.

The chain is built from TRBV19 and TRBJ1-5; a weak D match, TRBD1 (6 bases). Germline V gene data show CDR1 as LNHDA and CDR2 as SQIVND (reference sequence). Trimming pared 4 bases from V and 5 bases from J, leaving 18 bases between. CDR3 size: 16 residues. The CDR3 protein is CASSTKRQVPYQPQHF. In DNA form, the CDR3 reads TGTGCCAGTAGTACTAAACGACAGGTTCCCTATCAGCCCCAGCATTTT.

J is TRBJ2-7 and V is TRBV15, with 9 positions matching TRBD1. Germline V CDR1 and CDR2: LNHNV, YYDKDF (reference sequence). Trimming at V came to 5 bases and at J to 5 bases, leaving 13 bases not matched to a gene. The CDR3 is made up of 16 amino acids. CDR3 sequence: CATSSHPGTGFHEQYF. The CDR3 DNA follows: TGTGCCACCAGCTCACACCCCGGGACAGGGTTCCACGAGCAGTACTTC.

This clone occurred a few times. V usage is TRBV9 and J usage is TRBJ2-7; the D call may be TRBD1 or TRBD2 (5 bases each). This CDR3 spans 14 amino acids. Germline CDR1 is SGDLS and CDR2 is YYNGEE. V was clipped by 1 base and J by 2 bases, with 10 bases between them. The CDR3 region has the DNA TGTGCCAGCAGCGTACAGGGAGTCCCCTACGAGCAGTACTTC. Translated: CASSVQGVPYEQYF.

The chain employs TRBV4-2 and TRBJ2-7; D not certain. Trimming stripped 0 bases from V and 2 bases from J, with 8 bases between. Germline assignment: CDR1 LGHNA and CDR2 YNFKEQ. The CDR3 covers 14 residues. Here the CDR3 DNA reads TGTGCCAGCAGCCAAGACCGCCGTACCTACGAGCAGTACTTC. This sequence encodes CASSQDRRTYEQYF.

This chain uses TRBV27 with TRBJ2-3; TRBD2 aligns across 9 bases. CDR3 size: 16 residues. Germline-derived CDR1 and CDR2 are MNHEY and SMNVEV (reference sequence). V lost 0 bases, J lost 2 bases, and 3 bases stayed unmatched. CDR3 amino acids: CASSLSWTSDTDTQYF. The CDR3 nucleotides read TGTGCCAGCAGTTTATCTTGGACTAGCGACACAGATACGCAGTATTTT.

The chain employs TRBV10-1 and TRBJ2-7, with D perhaps matching TRBD1 (6 bases). The CDR3 runs to 14 residues. From germline, CDR1 is WNHNN and CDR2 SYGVQD (reference sequence). V was clipped by 0 bases and J by 7 bases, with 13 bases between them. The CDR3 nucleotides read TGCGCCAGCAGTGAGTCGACAGGTTCGGGAGAGCAGTACTTC. Translation gives CASSESTGSGEQYF.

This clone was observed a few times. The CDR3 bases are TGTGCCAGCAGGGACCTAATGAGAAACATTCAGTACTTC. The encoded protein is CASRDLMRNIQYF. J is TRBJ2-4 and V is TRBV11-2; unclear D gene. Germline V gives CDR1 SGHAT, CDR2 FQNNGV. CDR3 length: 13 amino acids. V was trimmed by 6 bases and J by 6 bases, leaving 12 bases between them.

This chain connects TRBV6-6 to TRBJ2-7; 8 nucleotides agree with TRBD1. V trimming: 8 bases; J trimming: 5 bases; junction bases outside the gene matches: 8. CDR1 and CDR2 (germline): MNHNY, SVGAGI (reference sequence). The CDR3 has 13 residues. The CDR3 region is CASRDRSWDEQYF. The CDR3 nucleotides are TGTGCCAGCCGGGACAGGAGCTGGGACGAGCAGTACTTC.